Included here is one T cell receptor (beta chain) sequence, with context. Its antigen remains unknown. This sample stems from a study of graft-versus-host responses after intestinal transplantation. Study details: The transplants performed in recipients were multivisceral, liver-intestinal, or isolated intestinal. Induction using anti-thymocyte globulin, followed by tacrolimus and steroids for 3 to 4 years, was given to all recipients.

Profiling relied on immunoSEQ multiplex PCR, and the TCRdb table lists in-frame clones only, not all of them. In the table there are almost 55,000 clones, 91% of which are singletons. Points from the study as a whole: Graft-donor T cell macrochimerism coincided with high graft-versus-host to host-versus-graft clonal ratios in allografts.

The sequencing here drew on PBMCs, taken approximately 660 days after intestinal transplant. The sequence came from a human patient who received an intestinal transplant, so some T cells may come from the graft donor.

CDR3 protein: CASSLAPALYEQYF. The CDR3 bases are TGTGCCAGCAGCTTAGCGCCAGCTCTCTACGAGCAGTACTTC. This chain uses TRBV7-9 with TRBJ2-7; the D is unclear. Trimming left V 0 bases short and J 3 bases short, with 9 bases between. CDR3 size: 14 residues. CDR1 SEHNR and CDR2 FQNEAQ come from the germline V gene (reference sequence).